This T cell receptor (beta chain) was retrieved from a study of T cell repertoires in cytomegalovirus infection. Overall study: Signatures in public TCR beta sequences pointed to both CMV infection and matching HLA type.

This clonotype was observed at least ten times. Its antigen is still unknown. TCRdb called the reads again in MiXCR, with one record for every CDR3 protein. This table holds roughly 230,000 distinct CDR3 sequences, roughly 22% found once. Per germline, CDR1 SGHVS and CDR2 FQNEAQ. The CDR3 consists of 19 residues. The trim removed 2 bases at V and 3 bases at J, leaving 13 bases unmatched. Findings and caveats of the study: Carriage of CMV together with the relevant HLA was identifiable through cumulative public TCR beta family frequency. Ex vivo, HLA-C-restricted CMV-specific TCR beta clonotypes prevailed over the rest of the response.

The clonotype originates from a human donor in good health (CMV status not recorded). Some clones in this sample may be carry-over from other donors' samples. Sequenced sample: CD8+ T cells from PBMCs. This chain connects TRBV7-8 to TRBJ1-1; 12 bases map to TRBD1. The CDR3 spells CASSLRVLGTGGSDTEAFF. For the CDR3, the DNA is TGTGCCAGCAGCTTACGAGTATTGGGGACAGGGGGCTCGGACACTGAAGCTTTCTTT.